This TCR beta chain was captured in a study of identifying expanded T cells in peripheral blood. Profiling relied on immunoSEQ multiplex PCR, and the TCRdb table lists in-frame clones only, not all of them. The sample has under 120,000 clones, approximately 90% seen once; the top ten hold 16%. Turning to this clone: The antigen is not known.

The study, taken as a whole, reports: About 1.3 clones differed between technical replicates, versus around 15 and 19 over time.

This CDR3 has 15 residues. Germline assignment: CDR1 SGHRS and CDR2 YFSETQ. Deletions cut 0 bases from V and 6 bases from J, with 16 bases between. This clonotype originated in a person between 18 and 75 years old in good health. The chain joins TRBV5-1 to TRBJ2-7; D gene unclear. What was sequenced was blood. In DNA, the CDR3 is TGCGCCAGCAGCTTGGGGGCCAACCTTAACCTCGAGCAGTACTTC. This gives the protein CASSLGANLNLEQYF.